These T cell receptor beta chains were read from a single sample in a study of T-cell memory formation after mild COVID-19. TCRdb reprocessed the 5' RACE reads via MiXCR and lists one record per CDR3 protein. The sample carries about 290,000 distinct CDR3 sequences, 15% to 20% recorded once. Sequencing input: PBMCs or a T cell subset sorted from them (not recorded which). These receptors all come from a man aged 18 to 29 who had mild COVID-19 (a few samples of this study predate the infection). Cell type and time point are not known. Each CDR3 is given with its conserved first and last residue. D genes are given only for firm matches. Clone size, where shown, is once, few, many, or a class for clones that have expanded.

abundance	d_gene	v_gene	j_gene	CDR3nt	CDR3aa
.	TRBD1	TRBV2	TRBJ1-2	TGTGCCAGCAGTGCCCAGGGGGCGTATGGCTACACCTTC	CASSAQGAYGYTF
few	.	TRBV5-5	TRBJ1-1	TGTGCCAGCAGTACAGTGATCAACACTGAAGCTTTCTTT	CASSTVINTEAFF
.	.	TRBV5-1	TRBJ2-3	TGCGCCAGCCGGTCCGACGGAACTAGCACAGATACGCAGTATTTT	CASRSDGTSTDTQYF
.	.	TRBV21-1	TRBJ1-1	TGTGCCAGCAGCAAAGTCGGGGGGGCTGGTACTGAAGCTTTCTTT	CASSKVGGAGTEAFF
.	.	TRBV20-1	TRBJ2-2	TGCAGTGCTAGACAGGGAGGTACCGGGGAGCTGTTTTTT	CSARQGGTGELFF
.	.	TRBV5-1	TRBJ2-7	TGCGCCAGCAGCGTCTCGGTGGGGCGGCGCGAGCAGTACTTC	CASSVSVGRREQYF
many	TRBD1	TRBV6-6	TRBJ1-5	TGTGCCAGCAGTTACTCCTCCCGGGACAGGGCCCTTCGACATTTT	CASSYSSRDRALRHF
few	.	TRBV3-1	TRBJ1-4	TGTGCCAGCAGCCAAGCATGGACGGGGGGAAATGAAAAACTGTTTTTT	CASSQAWTGGNEKLFF
.	.	TRBV9	TRBJ1-1	TGTGCCAGCAGCGTAGAGGGTTTAGGGGACACTGAAGCTTTCTTT	CASSVEGLGDTEAFF
.	.	TRBV4-2	TRBJ2-5	TGTGCCAGCAGCCAAGATTCTCGGGGGTTGGAGACCCAGTACTTC	CASSQDSRGLETQYF
many	TRBD2	TRBV20-1	TRBJ2-7	TGCAGTGCTAGAGTGCCTAGCGGGGGTTACGAGCAGTACTTC	CSARVPSGGYEQYF
few	TRBD1	TRBV10-3	TRBJ1-2	TGTGCCATCAGGCCAGGGGGACAGGGAGGAGCTAACTATGGCTACACCTTC	CAIRPGGQGGANYGYTF
few	TRBD1	TRBV20-1	TRBJ1-6	TGCAGTGCTCCTGGACAGGGTTTTTCACCCCTCCACTTT	CSAPGQGFSPLHF
.	.	TRBV12-3/TRBV12-4	TRBJ1-2	TGTGCCAGCAGTAAGCGGACTGGGGTGGACTATGGCTACACCTTC	CASSKRTGVDYGYTF
.	TRBD1	TRBV12-3/TRBV12-4	TRBJ2-5	TGTGCCAGCAGTCAAAGGACAGGGGGTTTGGAGACCCAGTACTTC	CASSQRTGGLETQYF
few	.	TRBV7-9	TRBJ2-5	TGTGCCAGCATGGGGCGGGGAAAGACCCAGTACTTC	CASMGRGKTQYF
few	TRBD2	TRBV6-5	TRBJ2-3	TGTGCCAGCAGTTACGCGACTAGCGGGGGGCTACGCGGGGATACGCAGTATTTT	CASSYATSGGLRGDTQYF
few	.	TRBV6-2/TRBV6-3	TRBJ2-5	TGTGCCAGCAGTGCCCGACTTACAGCGAGACGAGAGACCCAGTACTTC	CASSARLTARRETQYF
.	.	TRBV20-1	TRBJ1-5	TGCAGTGCTCTGCAGGGAACGGGACAGCCCCAGCATTTT	CSALQGTGQPQHF
.	.	TRBV19	TRBJ1-5	TGTGCCAGTAGTAGCACCTCGGGAGGGGGAAGTCAGCCCCAGCATTTT	CASSSTSGGGSQPQHF
.	TRBD1	TRBV20-1	TRBJ2-7	TGCAGTGCTAGGGGGGACAGCACTACCTTGGAGCAGTACTTC	CSARGDSTTLEQYF
.	.	TRBV29-1	TRBJ2-5	TGCAGCGTCAGGTACCAAGAGACCCAGTACTTC	CSVRYQETQYF
few	.	TRBV7-9	TRBJ1-1	TGTGCCAGCAGCTGGGGAGGCTTAAGGAACACTGAAGCTTTCTTT	CASSWGGLRNTEAFF
few	TRBD1	TRBV5-1	TRBJ1-4	TGCGCCAGCAGCTGGGACAGGGGAGGTGAAAAACTGTTTTTT	CASSWDRGGEKLFF
many	.	TRBV6-5	TRBJ1-1	TGTGCCTCTCATGACAAAGAGATGTCCACTGAAGCTTTCTTT	CASHDKEMSTEAFF
.	.	TRBV28	TRBJ1-1	TGTGCCAGCAGTTTCTGGGCAAACACTGAAGCTTTCTTT	CASSFWANTEAFF
few	.	TRBV7-9	TRBJ1-1	TGTGCCAGCAGCTTAGTCGAGCCGAATGAAGCTTTCTTT	CASSLVEPNEAFF
.	TRBD2	TRBV7-2	TRBJ2-2	TGTGCCAGCAGCTTAGCGGGACTAGCGGGGAACACCGGGGAGCTGTTTTTT	CASSLAGLAGNTGELFF
many	.	TRBV5-1	TRBJ1-1	TGCGCCAGCAGCTTGACCAACACTGAAGCTTTCTTT	CASSLTNTEAFF
.	TRBD1	TRBV10-3	TRBJ2-3	TGTGCCATCCAGACAGGGGGCACAACAGATACGCAGTATTTT	CAIQTGGTTDTQYF
few	.	TRBV28	TRBJ1-6	TGTGCCAGCAGTTTAACCCTCTCTACCCTCCACTTT	CASSLTLSTLHF
.	.	TRBV5-1	TRBJ2-2	TGCGCCAGCTCACTCGGCACCTTCACCGGGGAGCTGTTTTTT	CASSLGTFTGELFF
few	.	TRBV7-9	TRBJ1-5	TGTGCCAGCAGCTTAGCAGGAGACAGCAATCAGCCCCAGCATTTT	CASSLAGDSNQPQHF
few	.	TRBV12-3/TRBV12-4	TRBJ2-3	TGTGCCAGCAGAATCTCTGGTGGGGATACTTCGCAGTATTTT	CASRISGGDTSQYF